This is a list of T cell receptor beta chains from one sample in a study of control samples from healthy donors and cancer patients. Measured with immunoSEQ multiplex PCR; TCRdb has only the in-frame clones, and not every one. The profile covers about 120,000 clones, with around 90% appearing a single time and 2% to 3% taken by the ten largest. Sequencing was performed on blood. The source of these receptors is a man in his forties in good health. The CDR3 runs from the conserved cysteine through the conserved F or W. Fields, in order: clone size, J gene, V gene, D gene, CDR3 protein, CDR3 DNA. D genes are given only for firm matches. For some rows the clone size is stated as once, few or many, or as a class when expanded; others skip it.

clone_size: once; j_call: TRBJ2-7; v_call: TRBV18; d_call: TRBD2; cdr3_aa: CASSPPGRGEPYEQYF; cdr3_nt: TGTGCCAGCTCACCACCTGGGCGGGGGGAGCCCTACGAGCAGTACTTC
clone_size: once; j_call: TRBJ1-5; v_call: TRBV9; d_call: NA; cdr3_aa: CASSLGHSGNQPQHF; cdr3_nt: TGTGCCAGCAGCCTAGGGCACTCGGGCAATCAGCCCCAGCATTTT
clone_size: NA; j_call: TRBJ1-2; v_call: TRBV2; d_call: NA; cdr3_aa: CASSDWGSVYGYTF; cdr3_nt: TGTGCCAGCAGTGACTGGGGAAGTGTCTATGGCTACACCTTC
clone_size: NA; j_call: TRBJ2-7; v_call: TRBV5-8; d_call: NA; cdr3_aa: CASSLRLTTPYEQYF; cdr3_nt: TGTGCCAGCAGTCTCAGACTTACAACCCCCTACGAGCAGTACTTC
clone_size: once; j_call: TRBJ2-1; v_call: TRBV5-1; d_call: TRBD1; cdr3_aa: CASSPTDRGEQFF; cdr3_nt: TGCGCCAGCAGCCCCACGGACAGGGGGGAGCAGTTCTTC
clone_size: NA; j_call: TRBJ2-7; v_call: TRBV6-5; d_call: NA; cdr3_aa: CASSYAARAGEQYF; cdr3_nt: TGTGCCAGCAGTTATGCGGCCAGGGCTGGAGAGCAGTACTTC
clone_size: NA; j_call: TRBJ1-5; v_call: TRBV28; d_call: NA; cdr3_aa: CASSFPGGNQPQHF; cdr3_nt: TGTGCCAGCAGTTTTCCCGGGGGCAATCAGCCCCAGCATTTT
clone_size: NA; j_call: TRBJ2-3; v_call: TRBV9; d_call: NA; cdr3_aa: CASSVRSSTDTQYF; cdr3_nt: TGTGCCAGCAGCGTCCGATCAAGCACAGATACGCAGTATTTT
clone_size: NA; j_call: TRBJ1-2; v_call: TRBV30; d_call: NA; cdr3_aa: CAWSAGGGYTF; cdr3_nt: TGTGCCTGGAGTGCCGGAGGGGGCTACACCTTC
clone_size: NA; j_call: TRBJ1-1; v_call: TRBV7-9; d_call: TRBD1; cdr3_aa: CASSPRGQGNTEAFF; cdr3_nt: TGTGCCAGCAGCCCCAGGGGGCAGGGGAACACTGAAGCTTTCTTT
clone_size: NA; j_call: TRBJ2-7; v_call: TRBV7-2; d_call: NA; cdr3_aa: CASSLVWGARDEQYF; cdr3_nt: TGTGCCAGCAGCTTGGTATGGGGGGCCCGGGACGAGCAGTACTTC
clone_size: once; j_call: TRBJ1-1; v_call: TRBV16; d_call: NA; cdr3_aa: CASSQSTVEAFF; cdr3_nt: TGTGCCAGCAGCCAATCTACGGTTGAAGCTTTCTTT
clone_size: NA; j_call: TRBJ2-7; v_call: TRBV10-3; d_call: NA; cdr3_aa: CAISKGVHEQYF; cdr3_nt: TGTGCCATCAGCAAGGGGGTCCACGAGCAGTACTTC
clone_size: once; j_call: TRBJ2-7; v_call: TRBV27; d_call: TRBD1; cdr3_aa: CASSFTGGYEQYF; cdr3_nt: TGTGCCAGCAGTTTCACAGGGGGCTACGAGCAGTACTTC
clone_size: NA; j_call: TRBJ1-2; v_call: TRBV6-2/TRBV6-3; d_call: NA; cdr3_aa: CASSSGQRYGYTF; cdr3_nt: TGTGCCAGCAGTTCCGGACAGCGATATGGCTACACCTTC
clone_size: NA; j_call: TRBJ1-2; v_call: TRBV30; d_call: NA; cdr3_aa: CAGGGLYGYTF; cdr3_nt: TGTGCCGGAGGCGGCCTCTATGGCTACACCTTC
clone_size: NA; j_call: TRBJ1-3; v_call: TRBV19; d_call: NA; cdr3_aa: CASIPRGKFGNTIYF; cdr3_nt: TGTGCCAGTATCCCAAGAGGGAAATTCGGGAACACCATATATTTT
clone_size: NA; j_call: TRBJ2-3; v_call: TRBV10-2; d_call: NA; cdr3_aa: CASRAGSGGFDTQYF; cdr3_nt: TGCGCCAGCAGGGCGGGGAGCGGCGGTTTCGATACGCAGTATTTT
clone_size: NA; j_call: TRBJ1-1; v_call: TRBV19; d_call: TRBD1; cdr3_aa: CASRTTGGAHGTEAFF; cdr3_nt: TGTGCCAGTAGGACGACAGGGGGCGCCCATGGCACTGAAGCTTTCTTT
clone_size: NA; j_call: TRBJ2-1; v_call: TRBV18; d_call: NA; cdr3_aa: CASSRVVNEQFF; cdr3_nt: TGTGCCAGCTCCCGCGTGGTGAATGAGCAGTTCTTC
clone_size: NA; j_call: TRBJ2-7; v_call: TRBV5-5; d_call: NA; cdr3_aa: CASSFVGLVYEQYF; cdr3_nt: TGTGCCAGCAGCTTCGTGGGACTCGTATACGAGCAGTACTTC
clone_size: NA; j_call: TRBJ1-1; v_call: TRBV6-6; d_call: TRBD1; cdr3_aa: CASSYGQGTEAFF; cdr3_nt: TGTGCCAGCAGTTACGGACAGGGAACTGAAGCTTTCTTT
clone_size: NA; j_call: TRBJ1-2; v_call: TRBV6-2/TRBV6-3; d_call: NA; cdr3_aa: CASSYFVTERDGYTF; cdr3_nt: TGTGCCAGCAGTTACTTTGTGACAGAAAGGGATGGCTACACCTTC
clone_size: once; j_call: TRBJ2-5; v_call: TRBV10-1; d_call: NA; cdr3_aa: CASSEGMRAETQYF; cdr3_nt: TGCGCCAGCAGTGAGGGTATGAGGGCGGAGACCCAGTACTTC
clone_size: NA; j_call: TRBJ2-3; v_call: TRBV7-8; d_call: NA; cdr3_aa: CASSLVFAGFDTDTQYF; cdr3_nt: TGTGCCAGCAGCTTAGTCTTCGCGGGCTTCGACACAGATACGCAGTATTTT
clone_size: NA; j_call: TRBJ1-2; v_call: TRBV5-1; d_call: TRBD1; cdr3_aa: CASSLEVTGNHGYTF; cdr3_nt: TGCGCCAGCAGCTTGGAGGTGACAGGGAATCATGGCTACACCTTC
clone_size: NA; j_call: TRBJ2-2; v_call: TRBV21-1; d_call: NA; cdr3_aa: CASSKGDWTSGNTGELFF; cdr3_nt: TGTGCCAGCAGCAAAGGTGATTGGACTAGCGGGAACACCGGGGAGCTGTTTTTT
clone_size: NA; j_call: TRBJ1-1; v_call: TRBV29-1; d_call: NA; cdr3_aa: CSVRGTEAFF; cdr3_nt: TGCAGCGTTAGGGGCACTGAAGCTTTCTTT
clone_size: NA; j_call: TRBJ1-5; v_call: TRBV28; d_call: NA; cdr3_aa: CASSYGYNQPQHF; cdr3_nt: TGTGCCAGCAGTTACGGTTACAATCAGCCCCAGCATTTT
clone_size: NA; j_call: TRBJ1-1; v_call: TRBV4-1; d_call: NA; cdr3_aa: CASRSVGLNTEAFF; cdr3_nt: TGCGCCAGCAGATCTGTAGGATTGAACACTGAAGCTTTCTTT
clone_size: NA; j_call: TRBJ2-7; v_call: TRBV12-3/TRBV12-4; d_call: NA; cdr3_aa: CASSFGRFEQYF; cdr3_nt: TGTGCCAGCAGTTTCGGTAGGTTCGAGCAGTACTTC
clone_size: NA; j_call: TRBJ1-1; v_call: TRBV28; d_call: NA; cdr3_aa: CASSQGGGTEAFF; cdr3_nt: TGTGCCAGCTCACAGGGAGGCGGCACTGAAGCTTTCTTT
clone_size: once; j_call: TRBJ1-1; v_call: TRBV11-2; d_call: TRBD1; cdr3_aa: CASSQTGSNTEAFF; cdr3_nt: TGTGCCAGCAGCCAGACAGGGTCTAACACTGAAGCTTTCTTT
clone_size: NA; j_call: TRBJ1-2; v_call: TRBV21-1; d_call: NA; cdr3_aa: CASRRGGLYGYTF; cdr3_nt: TGTGCCAGCAGGAGAGGGGGACTCTATGGCTACACCTTC
clone_size: NA; j_call: TRBJ2-3; v_call: TRBV5-4; d_call: NA; cdr3_aa: CASSLIASGTDTQYF; cdr3_nt: TGTGCCAGCAGCTTGATTGCTAGCGGCACAGATACGCAGTATTTT